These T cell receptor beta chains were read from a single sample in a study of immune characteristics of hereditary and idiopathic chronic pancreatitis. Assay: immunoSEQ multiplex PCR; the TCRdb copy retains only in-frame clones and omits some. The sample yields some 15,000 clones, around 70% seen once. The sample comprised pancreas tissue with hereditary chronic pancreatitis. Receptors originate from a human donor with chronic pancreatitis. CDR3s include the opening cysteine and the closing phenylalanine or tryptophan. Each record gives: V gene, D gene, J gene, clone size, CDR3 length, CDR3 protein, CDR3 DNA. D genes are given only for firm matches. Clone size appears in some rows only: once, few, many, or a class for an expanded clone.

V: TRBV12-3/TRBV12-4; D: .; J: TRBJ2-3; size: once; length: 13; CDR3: CAGAEGTTDTQYF; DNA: TGTGCCGGCGCAGAGGGAACTACAGATACGCAGTATTTT
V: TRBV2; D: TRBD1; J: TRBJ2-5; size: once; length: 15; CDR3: CASSPGQGAYETQYF; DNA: TGTGCCAGCAGTCCGGGACAGGGGGCTTACGAGACCCAGTACTTC
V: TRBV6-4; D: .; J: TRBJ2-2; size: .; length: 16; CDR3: CASSDSSQVQTGELFF; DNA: TGTGCCAGCAGTGACTCGTCGCAGGTCCAAACCGGGGAGCTGTTTTTT
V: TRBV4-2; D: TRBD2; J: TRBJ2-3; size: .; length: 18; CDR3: CASSHGLAGGPSTDTQYF; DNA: TGTGCCAGCAGCCACGGACTAGCGGGAGGGCCAAGCACAGATACGCAGTATTTT
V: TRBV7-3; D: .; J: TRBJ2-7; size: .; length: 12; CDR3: CASSLNEYEQYF; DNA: TGTGCCAGCAGCTTAAATGAATACGAGCAGTACTTC
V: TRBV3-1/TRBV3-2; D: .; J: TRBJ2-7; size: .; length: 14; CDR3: CASSLGTATYEQYF; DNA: TGTGCCAGCAGCCTAGGGACTGCGACCTACGAGCAGTACTTC
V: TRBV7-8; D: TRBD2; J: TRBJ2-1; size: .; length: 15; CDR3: CASSPSGRAYNEQFF; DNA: TGTGCCAGCAGCCCTAGCGGGAGGGCCTACAATGAGCAGTTCTTC
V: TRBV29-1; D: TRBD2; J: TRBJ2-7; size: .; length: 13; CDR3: CSAVLAGDYEQYF; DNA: TGCAGCGCTGTACTAGCGGGGGACTACGAGCAGTACTTC
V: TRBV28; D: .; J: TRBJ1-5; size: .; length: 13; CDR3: CASSPDSNQPQHF; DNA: TGTGCCAGCAGCCCGGACAGCAATCAGCCCCAGCATTTT
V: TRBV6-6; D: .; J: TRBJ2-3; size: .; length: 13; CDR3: CASSALGTDTQYF; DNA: TGTGCCAGCAGCGCACTAGGCACAGATACGCAGTATTTT
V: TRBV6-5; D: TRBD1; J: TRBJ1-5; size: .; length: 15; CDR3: CASSYDGTGVQPQHF; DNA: TGTGCCAGCAGTTACGACGGAACAGGGGTTCAGCCCCAGCATTTT
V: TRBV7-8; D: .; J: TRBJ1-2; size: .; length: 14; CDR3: CASSNLDIDYGYTF; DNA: TGTGCCAGCAGCAACCTCGACATTGACTATGGCTACACCTTC
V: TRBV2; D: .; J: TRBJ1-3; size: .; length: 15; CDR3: CASSGPGMAGNTIYF; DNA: TGTGCCAGCAGCGGCCCGGGAATGGCGGGAAACACCATATATTTT
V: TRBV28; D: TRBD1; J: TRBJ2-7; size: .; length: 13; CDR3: CASTPGQPYEQYF; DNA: TGTGCCAGCACCCCGGGACAGCCCTACGAGCAGTACTTC
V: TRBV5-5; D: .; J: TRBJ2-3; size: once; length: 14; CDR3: CASSLELGADTQYF; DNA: TGTGCCAGCAGCTTGGAACTAGGGGCAGATACGCAGTATTTT
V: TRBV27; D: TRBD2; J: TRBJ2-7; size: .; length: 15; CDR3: CASSSRSGRLNEQYF; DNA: TGTGCCAGCAGTTCCCGTAGCGGGAGACTAAACGAGCAGTACTTC
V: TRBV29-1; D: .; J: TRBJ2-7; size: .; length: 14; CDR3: CSVEVGADSGEQYF; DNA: TGCAGCGTTGAAGTCGGAGCAGACTCCGGGGAGCAGTACTTC
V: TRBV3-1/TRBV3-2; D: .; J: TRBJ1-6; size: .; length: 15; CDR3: CASSRSDSWDSPLHF; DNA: TGTGCCAGCAGCCGGTCGGACTCGTGGGATTCACCCCTCCACTTT
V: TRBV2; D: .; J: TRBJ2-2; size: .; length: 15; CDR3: CASSGGAGRTGELFF; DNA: TGTGCCAGCAGTGGAGGGGCGGGACGCACCGGGGAGCTGTTTTTT
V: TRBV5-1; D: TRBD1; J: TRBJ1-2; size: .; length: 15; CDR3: CASSGGQGLGYGYTF; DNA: TGCGCCAGCAGCGGCGGACAGGGGTTGGGCTATGGCTACACCTTC
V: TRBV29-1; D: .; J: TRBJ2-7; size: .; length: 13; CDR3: CSVGSRGSGEQYF; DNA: TGCAGCGTTGGGAGTCGGGGGAGCGGCGAGCAGTACTTC
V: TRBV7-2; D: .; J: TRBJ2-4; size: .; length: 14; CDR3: CASSLDSTKNIQYF; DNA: TGTGCCAGCAGCTTAGATTCTACCAAAAACATTCAGTACTTC
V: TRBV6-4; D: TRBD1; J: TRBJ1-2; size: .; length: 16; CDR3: CASRVDGTGTAYGYTF; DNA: TGTGCCAGCAGGGTTGATGGGACAGGGACCGCCTATGGCTACACCTTC
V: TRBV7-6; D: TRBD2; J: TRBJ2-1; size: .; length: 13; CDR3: CASSYSGYNEQFF; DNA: TGTGCCAGCAGTTATAGCGGGTACAATGAGCAGTTCTTC
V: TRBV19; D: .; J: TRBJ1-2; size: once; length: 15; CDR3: CASSIAVGPNYGYTF; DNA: TGTGCCAGTAGTATAGCGGTTGGTCCCAACTATGGCTACACCTTC